In this sample, the clone carrying this TCR beta chain turned up once. These data are taken from a study of control samples from healthy donors and cancer patients. The assay was immunoSEQ multiplex PCR, and TCRdb's table has in-frame clones only and misses some. Counted here are about 200,000 clones, approximately 90% occurring once; the ten biggest clones make up 1.5% to 2%. The junction had 9 bases not matched to a gene; V was cut back by 2 bases and J by 8 bases. Per germline, CDR1 LGHNT and CDR2 FRNRAP. The CDR3 has 15 residues. Sequences were obtained from blood. V gene TRBV12-5 combines with J gene TRBJ1-1; 9 nucleotides line up with TRBD1. This clonotype originated in a man in his thirties or forties in good health. The chain's CDR3 is CASGLWTGEMVEAFF. The DNA of the CDR3 is TGTGCTAGTGGTTTGTGGACAGGGGAAATGGTGGAAGCTTTCTTT.